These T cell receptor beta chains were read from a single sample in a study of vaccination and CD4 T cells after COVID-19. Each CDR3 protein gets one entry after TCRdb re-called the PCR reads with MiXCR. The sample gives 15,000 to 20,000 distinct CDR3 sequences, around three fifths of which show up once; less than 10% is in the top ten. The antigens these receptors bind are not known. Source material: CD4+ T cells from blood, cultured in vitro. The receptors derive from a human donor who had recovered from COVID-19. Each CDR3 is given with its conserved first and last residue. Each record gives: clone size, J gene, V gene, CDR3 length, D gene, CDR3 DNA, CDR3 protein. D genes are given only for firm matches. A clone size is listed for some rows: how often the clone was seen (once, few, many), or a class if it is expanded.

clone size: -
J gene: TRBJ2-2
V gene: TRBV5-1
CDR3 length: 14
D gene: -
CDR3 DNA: TGCGCCAGCAGCCCAACAAGAGGGGGCGGGGAGCTGTTTTTT
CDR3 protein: CASSPTRGGGELFF

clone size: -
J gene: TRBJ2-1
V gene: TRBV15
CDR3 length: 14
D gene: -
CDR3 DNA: TGTGCCACCAGCAGAGATCGACAGGTCAATGAGCAGTTCTTC
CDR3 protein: CATSRDRQVNEQFF

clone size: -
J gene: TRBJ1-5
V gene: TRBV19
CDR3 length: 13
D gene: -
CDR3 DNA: TGTGCCAGTAGTCGAGGGAGAAATCAGCCCCAGCATTTT
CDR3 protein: CASSRGRNQPQHF

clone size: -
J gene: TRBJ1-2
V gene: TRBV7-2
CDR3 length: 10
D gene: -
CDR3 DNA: TGTGCCAGCAGCTTAAATGGCTACACCTTC
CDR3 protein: CASSLNGYTF

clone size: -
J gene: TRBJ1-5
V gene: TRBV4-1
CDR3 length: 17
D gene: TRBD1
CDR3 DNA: TGCGCCAGCAGCCTAGGGACAGGGGGCTGGGGCAATCAGCCCCAGCATTTT
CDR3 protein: CASSLGTGGWGNQPQHF

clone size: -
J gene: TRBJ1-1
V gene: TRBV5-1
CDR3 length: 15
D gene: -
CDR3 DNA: TGCGCCAGCAGCTTGGCCGGGGGGGTGAACACTGAAGCTTTCTTT
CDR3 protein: CASSLAGGVNTEAFF

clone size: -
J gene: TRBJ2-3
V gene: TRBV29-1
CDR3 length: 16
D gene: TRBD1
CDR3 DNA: TGCAGCGTTGGCGACAGGGGGCCTTTAAGCACAGATACGCAGTATTTT
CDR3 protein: CSVGDRGPLSTDTQYF

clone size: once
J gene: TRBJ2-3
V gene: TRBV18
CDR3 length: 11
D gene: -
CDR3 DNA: TGTGCCAGCTCCCTCACAGATACGCAGTATTTT
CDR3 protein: CASSLTDTQYF

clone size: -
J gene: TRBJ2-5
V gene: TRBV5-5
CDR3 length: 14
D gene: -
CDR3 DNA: TGTGCCAGCAGCTTGGGACAGCCTAAAGAGACCCAGTACTTC
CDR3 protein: CASSLGQPKETQYF

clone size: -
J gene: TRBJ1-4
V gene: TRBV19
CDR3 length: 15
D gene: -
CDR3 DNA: TGTGCCAGTACGGTCAGCGGCAGCCGCCATGAAAAACTGTTTTTT
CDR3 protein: CASTVSGSRHEKLFF

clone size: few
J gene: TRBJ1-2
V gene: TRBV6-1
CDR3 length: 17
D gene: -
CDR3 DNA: TGTGCCAGCAGTCCCACCCCTTACGGACTGGAGGACTATGGCTACACCTTC
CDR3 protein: CASSPTPYGLEDYGYTF

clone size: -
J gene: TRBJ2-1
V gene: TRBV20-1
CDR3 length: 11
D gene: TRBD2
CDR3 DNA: TGCAGTGCTGGACGGGGGGATGAGCAGTTCTTC
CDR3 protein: CSAGRGDEQFF

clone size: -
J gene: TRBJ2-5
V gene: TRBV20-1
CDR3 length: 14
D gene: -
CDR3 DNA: TGCAGTGCTTCCGGGACCCGTGGGGGGGAGACCCAGTACTTC
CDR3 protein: CSASGTRGGETQYF

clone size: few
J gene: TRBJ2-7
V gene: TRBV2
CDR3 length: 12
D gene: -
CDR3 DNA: TGTGCCAGCAAGTGGGATTCCTACGAGCAGTACTTC
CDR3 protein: CASKWDSYEQYF

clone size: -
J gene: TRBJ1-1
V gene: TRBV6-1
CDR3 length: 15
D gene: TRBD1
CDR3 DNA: TGTGCCAGCAGTCTAGGTGGACAGGGAGGAGCTGAAGCTTTCTTT
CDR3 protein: CASSLGGQGGAEAFF

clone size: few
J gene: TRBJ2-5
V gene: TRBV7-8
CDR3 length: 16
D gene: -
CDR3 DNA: TGTGCCAGCAGCCAAGTAACCGGGAAGACTCAAGAGACCCAGTACTTC
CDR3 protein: CASSQVTGKTQETQYF

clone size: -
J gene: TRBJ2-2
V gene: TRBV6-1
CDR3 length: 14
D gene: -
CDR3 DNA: TGTGCCGGAAGACAGACCACTAACGCCGGGGAGCTGTTTTTT
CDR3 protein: CAGRQTTNAGELFF

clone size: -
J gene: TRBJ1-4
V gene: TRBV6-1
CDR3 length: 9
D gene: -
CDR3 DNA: TGTGCCGGGAGGGAAAAACTGTTTTTT
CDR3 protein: CAGREKLFF

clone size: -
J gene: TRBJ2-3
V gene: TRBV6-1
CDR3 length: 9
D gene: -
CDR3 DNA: TGTGCCCGATATTGCAGTAGCTATTTT
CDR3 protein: CARYCSSYF

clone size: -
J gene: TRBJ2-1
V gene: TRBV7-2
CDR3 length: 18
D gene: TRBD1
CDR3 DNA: TGTGCCAGCAGCTTCCATCCCTCCGGGACAGGGGGTTACAATGAGCAGTTCTTC
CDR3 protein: CASSFHPSGTGGYNEQFF

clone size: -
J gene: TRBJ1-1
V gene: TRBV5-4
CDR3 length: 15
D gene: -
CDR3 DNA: TGTGCCAGCAGCCCCTCTCCTGGAGGGAGCACTGAAGCTTTCTTT
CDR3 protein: CASSPSPGGSTEAFF

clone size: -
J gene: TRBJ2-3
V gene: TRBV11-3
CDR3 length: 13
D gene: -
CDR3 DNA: TGTGCCAGCAGCTTAGGACCCACATATACGCAGTATTTT
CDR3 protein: CASSLGPTYTQYF

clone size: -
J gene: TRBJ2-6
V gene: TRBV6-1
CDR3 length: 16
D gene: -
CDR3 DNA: TGTGCCACCCCCCGGGACCGTGGCTCTGGGGCCAACGTCCTGACTTTC
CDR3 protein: CATPRDRGSGANVLTF

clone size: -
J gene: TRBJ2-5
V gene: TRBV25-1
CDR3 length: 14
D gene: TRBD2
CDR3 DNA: TGTGCCAGCAGCCCGACTAGCGGATTGGAGACCCAGTACTTC
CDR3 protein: CASSPTSGLETQYF

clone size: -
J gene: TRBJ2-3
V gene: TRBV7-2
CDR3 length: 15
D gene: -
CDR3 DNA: TGTGCCAGCAGCTTAGGGGATTTCTTCACAGATACGCAGTATTTT
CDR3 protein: CASSLGDFFTDTQYF

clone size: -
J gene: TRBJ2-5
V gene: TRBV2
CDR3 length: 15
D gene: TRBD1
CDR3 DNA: TGTGCCAGCAGTAGAAGGCAGGGGGCTTTAGGGACCCAGTACTTC
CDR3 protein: CASSRRQGALGTQYF

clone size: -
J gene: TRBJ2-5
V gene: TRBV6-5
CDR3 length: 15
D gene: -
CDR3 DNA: TGTGCCAGCAGTTACTCCTATGGGGGCCAAGAGACCCAGTACTTC
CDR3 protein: CASSYSYGGQETQYF

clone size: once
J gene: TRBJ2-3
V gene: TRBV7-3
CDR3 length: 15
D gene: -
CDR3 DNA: TGTGCCAGCAGTCTCCGGGACTCTGGTAGAGATACGCAGTATTTT
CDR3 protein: CASSLRDSGRDTQYF

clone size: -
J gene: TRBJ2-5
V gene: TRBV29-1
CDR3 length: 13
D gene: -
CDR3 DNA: TGCAGCGTGACACAGGGGACTCGAGAGACCCAGTACTTC
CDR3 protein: CSVTQGTRETQYF

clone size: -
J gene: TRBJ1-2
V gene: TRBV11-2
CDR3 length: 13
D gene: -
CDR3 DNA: TGTGCCAGCAGCTTAACATACGGCGATGGCTACACCTTC
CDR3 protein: CASSLTYGDGYTF

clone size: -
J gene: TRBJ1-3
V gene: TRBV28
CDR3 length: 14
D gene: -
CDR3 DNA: TGTGCCAGCAGAGCCGGGGGTGATGGAAACACCATATATTTT
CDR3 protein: CASRAGGDGNTIYF

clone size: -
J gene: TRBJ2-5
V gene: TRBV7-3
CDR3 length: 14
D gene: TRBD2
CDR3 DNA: TGTGCCAGCAGCCCCTCAGGGGCGGGAGGAAATAAGTACTTC
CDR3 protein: CASSPSGAGGNKYF

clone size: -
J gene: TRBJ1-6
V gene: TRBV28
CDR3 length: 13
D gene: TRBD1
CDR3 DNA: TGTGCCAGCAGTGCAGGGGGTAGATCACCCCTCCACTTT
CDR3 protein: CASSAGGRSPLHF

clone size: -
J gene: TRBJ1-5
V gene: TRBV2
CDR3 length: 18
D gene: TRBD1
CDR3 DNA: TGTGCCAGCAGTGTAAATTCTCCGGGACAGGGGAGCAATCAGCCCCAGCATTTT
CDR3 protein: CASSVNSPGQGSNQPQHF

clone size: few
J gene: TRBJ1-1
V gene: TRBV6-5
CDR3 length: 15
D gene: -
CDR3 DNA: TGTGCCAGCAGTTTGCGGGGGGCAGCGAACACTGAAGCTTTCTTT
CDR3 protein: CASSLRGAANTEAFF

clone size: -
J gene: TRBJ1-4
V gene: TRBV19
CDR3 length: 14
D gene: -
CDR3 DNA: TGTGCCAGTACCCCCCGAGGCGATGGTGAAAAACTGTTTTTT
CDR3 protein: CASTPRGDGEKLFF

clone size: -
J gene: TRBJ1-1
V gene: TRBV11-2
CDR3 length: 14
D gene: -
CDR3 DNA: TGTGCCAGCAGCTCTGGGATAGGGTGGACTGAAGCTTTCTTT
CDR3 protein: CASSSGIGWTEAFF

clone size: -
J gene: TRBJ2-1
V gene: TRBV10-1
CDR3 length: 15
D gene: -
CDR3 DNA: TGCGCCAGCAGTGATGGGGGAATCTCCTACAATGAGCAGTTCTTC
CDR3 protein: CASSDGGISYNEQFF

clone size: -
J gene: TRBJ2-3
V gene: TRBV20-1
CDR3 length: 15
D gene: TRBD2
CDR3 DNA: TGCAGTGCTAGGGGGGCGGGAGGAGTGCCAGATACGCAGTATTTT
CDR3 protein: CSARGAGGVPDTQYF

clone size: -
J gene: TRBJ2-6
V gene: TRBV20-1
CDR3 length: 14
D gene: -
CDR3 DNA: TGCAGTGCGATCGACAGATCTGGGGCCAACGTCCTGACTTTC
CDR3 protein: CSAIDRSGANVLTF

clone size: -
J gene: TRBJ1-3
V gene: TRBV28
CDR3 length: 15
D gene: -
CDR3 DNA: TGTGCCAGCAGTCCGCCCACAGGGACTGGAAACACCATATATTTT
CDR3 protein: CASSPPTGTGNTIYF

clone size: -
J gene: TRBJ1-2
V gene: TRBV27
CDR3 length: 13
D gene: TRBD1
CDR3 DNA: TGTGCCAGCAGTCTCAGGGGGGCGCAAGGCTACACCTTC
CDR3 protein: CASSLRGAQGYTF

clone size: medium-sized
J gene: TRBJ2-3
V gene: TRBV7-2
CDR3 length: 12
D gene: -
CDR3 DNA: TGTGCCAGCAGCTTTTTCACAGATACGCAGTATTTT
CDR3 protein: CASSFFTDTQYF

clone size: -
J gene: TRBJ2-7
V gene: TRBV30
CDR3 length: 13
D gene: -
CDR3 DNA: TGTGCCTGGAGTCGACGCAGCTCCTACGAGCAGTACTTC
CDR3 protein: CAWSRRSSYEQYF

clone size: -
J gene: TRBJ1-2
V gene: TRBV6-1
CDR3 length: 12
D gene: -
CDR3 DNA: TGTGCCAGCAGCTCGGACGGCTATGGCTACACCTTC
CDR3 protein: CASSSDGYGYTF

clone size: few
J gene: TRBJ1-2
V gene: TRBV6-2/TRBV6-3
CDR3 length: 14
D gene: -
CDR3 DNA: TGTGCCAGCAGTTACTCGTGGCCGCCCAATGGCTACACCTTC
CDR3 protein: CASSYSWPPNGYTF

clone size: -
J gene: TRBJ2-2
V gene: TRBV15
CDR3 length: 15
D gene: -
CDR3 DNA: TGTGCCACCAGCAGAGAAGGGCTAGAAACCGGGGAGCTGTTTTTT
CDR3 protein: CATSREGLETGELFF

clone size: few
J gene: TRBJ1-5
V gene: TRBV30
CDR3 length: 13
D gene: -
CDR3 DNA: TGTGCCTGGAGTGTACTTGGAGATCAGCCCCAGCATTTT
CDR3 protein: CAWSVLGDQPQHF

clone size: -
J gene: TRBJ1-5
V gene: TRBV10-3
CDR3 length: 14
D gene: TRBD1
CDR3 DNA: TGTGCCATCAGTCTGGACAGGGCTAATCAGCCCCAGCATTTT
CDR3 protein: CAISLDRANQPQHF